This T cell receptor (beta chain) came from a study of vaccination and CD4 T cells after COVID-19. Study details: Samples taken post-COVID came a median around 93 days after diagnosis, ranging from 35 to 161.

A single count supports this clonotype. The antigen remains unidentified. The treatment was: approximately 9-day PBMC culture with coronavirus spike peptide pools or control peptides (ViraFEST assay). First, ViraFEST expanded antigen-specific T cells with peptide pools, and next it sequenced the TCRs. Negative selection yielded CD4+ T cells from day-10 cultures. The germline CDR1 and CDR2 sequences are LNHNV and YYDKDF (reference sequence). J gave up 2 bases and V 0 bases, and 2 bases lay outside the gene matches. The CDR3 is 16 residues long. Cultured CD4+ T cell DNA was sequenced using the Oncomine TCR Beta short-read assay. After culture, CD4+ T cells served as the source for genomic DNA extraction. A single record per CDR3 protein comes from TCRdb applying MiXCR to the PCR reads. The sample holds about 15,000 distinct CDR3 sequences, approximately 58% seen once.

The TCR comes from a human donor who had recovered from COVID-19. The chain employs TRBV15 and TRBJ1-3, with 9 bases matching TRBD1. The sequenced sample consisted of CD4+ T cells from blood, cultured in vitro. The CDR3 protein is CATSRDTGGPGNTIYF. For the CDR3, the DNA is TGTGCCACCAGCAGAGACACAGGGGGCCCTGGAAACACCATATATTTT.